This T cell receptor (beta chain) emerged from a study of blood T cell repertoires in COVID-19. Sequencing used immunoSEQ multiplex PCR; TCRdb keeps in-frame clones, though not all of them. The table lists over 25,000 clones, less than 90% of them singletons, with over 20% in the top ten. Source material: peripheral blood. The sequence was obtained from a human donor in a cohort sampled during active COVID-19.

CDR3 loop: CASRGGQGLFF. For the CDR3, the DNA is TGTGCCAGCAGGGGTGGACAGGGCCTGTTTTTT. The chain links TRBV28 to TRBJ2-2, with 8 nucleotides matching TRBD1. V trimming: 6 bases; J trimming: 14 bases; junction bases outside the gene matches: 5. The CDR3 spans 11 residues. From germline, CDR1 is MDHEN and CDR2 SYDVKM.